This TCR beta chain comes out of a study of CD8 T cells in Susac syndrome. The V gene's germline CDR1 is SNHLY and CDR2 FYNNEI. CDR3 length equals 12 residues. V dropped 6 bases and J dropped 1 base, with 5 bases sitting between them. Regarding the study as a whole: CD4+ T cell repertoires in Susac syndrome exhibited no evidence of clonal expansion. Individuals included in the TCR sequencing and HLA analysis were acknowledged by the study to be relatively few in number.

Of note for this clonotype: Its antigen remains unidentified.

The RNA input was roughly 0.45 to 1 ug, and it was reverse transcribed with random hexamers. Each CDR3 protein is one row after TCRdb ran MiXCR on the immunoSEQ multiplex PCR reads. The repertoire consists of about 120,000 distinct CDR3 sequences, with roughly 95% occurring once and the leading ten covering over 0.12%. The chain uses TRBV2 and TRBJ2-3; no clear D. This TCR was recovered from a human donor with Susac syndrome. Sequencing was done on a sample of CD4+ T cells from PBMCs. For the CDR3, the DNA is TGTGCCAGCAGCGGTCGCACAGATACGCAGTATTTT. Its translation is CASSGRTDTQYF.